This entry lists 6 T cell receptor beta chains sequenced from one sample in a study of blood T cell repertoires in COVID-19. Profiled with immunoSEQ multiplex PCR; TCRdb holds only in-frame clones, not every one. The repertoire holds roughly 150,000 clones, with about 86% as singletons. Sequenced material: PBMCs or T cells enriched from blood (not recorded which). The receptors here all came from a man in his fifties or sixties who had recovered from COVID-19.

The J gene is TRBJ2-3, the V gene TRBV9; 11 positions agree with TRBD2. Losses at the gene ends were 3 bases for V and 2 bases for J; bases not matched to a gene: 2. The CDR3 length is 15 residues. The germline V gene encodes CDR1 SGDLS and CDR2 YYNGEE. This CDR3 is CASSASGGNTDTQYF. The CDR3 DNA reads TGTGCCAGCAGCGCTAGCGGGGGGAACACAGATACGCAGTATTTT.

Note on this clone: The same CDR3 is also encoded by other DNA sequences in this sample. V usage is TRBV5-1 and J usage is TRBJ2-7; 11 nucleotides match TRBD2. The CDR3 has 15 amino acids. CDR1 and CDR2 from the germline V gene are SGHRS and YFSETQ. V shed 4 bases and J 1 base; nucleotides not matched to a gene: 4. CDR3 bases: TGCGCCAGCAGCCTCCGACTAGCGGGGTCCTACGAGCAGTACTTC. This sequence encodes CASSLRLAGSYEQYF.

This rearrangement joins TRBV5-1 to TRBJ2-7, with D possibly being TRBD1 (5 bases). This CDR3 comprises 13 residues. V lost 4 bases and J lost 6, with 14 bases in between. Germline CDR1 reads SGHRS; CDR2 reads YFSETQ. In nucleotides, the CDR3 is TGCGCCAGCAGCCAAAACACAGGTCCCGAGCAGTACTTC. It specifies CASSQNTGPEQYF. Filled out from reference TRBV5-1 and TRBJ2-7, the complete variable domain reads KAGVTQTPRYLIKTRGQQVTLSCSPISGHRSVSWYQQTPGQGLQFLFEYFSETQRNKGNFPGRFSGRQFSNSRSEMNVSTLELGDSALYLCASSQNTGPEQYFGPGTRLTVT.

The CDR3 region has the DNA TGTGCCATCAGGACGACAGGGAGCTATAATTCACCCCTCCACTTT. It encodes CAIRTTGSYNSPLHF. This chain links TRBV10-3 with TRBJ1-6, with TRBD1 identical over 7 bases. The length of the CDR3 is 15 residues. Per germline, CDR1 ENHRY and CDR2 SYGVKD. J was trimmed by 3 bases and V by 6 bases; bases with no gene match: 5.

This chain uses TRBV5-1 with TRBJ2-5; the match to TRBD1 covers 7 bases. Germline V lookup: CDR1 SGHRS, CDR2 YFSETQ. Trimming removed 0 bases from V and 1 base from J; junction bases left unmatched: 6. CDR3 length equals 16 residues. CDR3 bases: TGCGCCAGCAGCTTGGGACCGACAGGGCCCCAAGAGACCCAGTACTTC. Protein product: CASSLGPTGPQETQYF.

The V call is TRBV5-8, the J call TRBJ1-5; D is perhaps TRBD1 (6 bases). Trimming removed 2 bases at V and 3 bases at J, with 12 bases between. CDR1 and CDR2 from the germline V gene are SGHTS and YDEGEE. There are 15 residues in the CDR3. The CDR3 DNA reads TGTGCCAGCAGCTTCAACGGGGGGCCCAATCAGCCCCAGCATTTT. Translating it yields CASSFNGGPNQPQHF.